These 5 T cell receptor beta chains originate from one sample sequenced in a study of identical twins (dated by TCRdb to 2016 to 2018). Library prep was done by 5' RACE. Reads for this sample came from an Illumina HiSeq 2000. Using fastp at Q25 and MiXCR, TCRdb reprocessed the public reads and kept productive beta chains. Each record represents a unique CDR3 protein, reported with the most common genes and DNA among its rows. For this sample the table gives 640,000 or so distinct CDR3 sequences, of which 6% to 6.5% were detected only once. Approximately 2% of the sample is in the top ten clones. The sequenced sample was naive T cells sorted from blood. The sample's cell subset or site, from its label and the paper: cells isolated with a human naive T-cell isolation kit. Source of these receptors: a young man in good health.

This clonotype was seen ten or more times. V gene TRBV27 combines with J gene TRBJ2-2; D remains ambiguous. Germline assignment: CDR1 MNHEY and CDR2 SMNVEV (reference sequence). V lost 3 bases to trimming and J lost 8 bases, with 4 bases between them. This CDR3 has 11 amino acids. The CDR3 bases are TGTGCCAGCAGTTTTTTTGGGGAGCTGTTTTTT. Amino acid sequence: CASSFFGELFF.

For this clonotype: This may be a read error: a much more frequent sequence differs by one nucleotide. The chain uses TRBV20-1 and TRBJ2-7; 8 nucleotides match TRBD2. Trimming removed 8 bases from V and 3 bases from J; junction bases left unmatched: 9. The CDR3 runs 13 residues. Germline V lookup: CDR1 DFQATT, CDR2 SNEGSKA (reference sequence). As DNA, the CDR3 is TGCAGTTCCACACTAGCGGAGGGCTACGAGCAGTACTTC. Encoded protein: CSSTLAEGYEQYF.

This clonotype was counted a few times. This chain connects TRBV5-1 to TRBJ1-1; no firm D call. The germline CDR1 and CDR2 sequences are SGHRS and YFSETQ. This CDR3 is built from 15 residues. With 3 bases removed from V and 1 base from J, the gap between germline ends came to 13 bases. This CDR3 is CASSYLTSGNTEAFF. CDR3 in DNA: TGCGCCAGCAGCTATTTGACGTCGGGGAACACTGAAGCTTTCTTT.

The sample holds a few counts of this clonotype. The chain uses TRBV20-1 and TRBJ2-5; tentative D call: TRBD2 (6 bases). The CDR3 is 13 residues long. CDR1 is DFQATT, CDR2 SNEGSKA, per germline (reference sequence). Trimming stripped 6 bases from V and 8 bases from J, with 19 bases between. The CDR3 DNA follows: TGCAGTGCGCCGGGACTCCCCGGGTTCACCCAGTACTTC. Translation gives CSAPGLPGFTQYF.

The chain employs TRBV5-5 and TRBJ2-1, with TRBD1 matching 7 bases. Germline V CDR1 and CDR2: SGHKS, YYEKEE (reference sequence). CDR3 size: 13 residues. V shed 4 bases and J 10 bases; nucleotides not matched to a gene: 8. CDR3: CASSLDRAWEQFF. The DNA of the CDR3 is TGTGCCAGCAGCCTTGACAGGGCCTGGGAGCAGTTCTTC. The full variable domain, rest sourced from reference TRBV5-5 and TRBJ2-1, is DAGVTQSPTHLIKTRGQQVTLRCSPISGHKSVSWYQQVLGQGPQFIFQYYEKEERGRGNFPDRFSARQFPNYSSELNVNALLLGDSALYLCASSLDRAWEQFFGPGTRLTVL.